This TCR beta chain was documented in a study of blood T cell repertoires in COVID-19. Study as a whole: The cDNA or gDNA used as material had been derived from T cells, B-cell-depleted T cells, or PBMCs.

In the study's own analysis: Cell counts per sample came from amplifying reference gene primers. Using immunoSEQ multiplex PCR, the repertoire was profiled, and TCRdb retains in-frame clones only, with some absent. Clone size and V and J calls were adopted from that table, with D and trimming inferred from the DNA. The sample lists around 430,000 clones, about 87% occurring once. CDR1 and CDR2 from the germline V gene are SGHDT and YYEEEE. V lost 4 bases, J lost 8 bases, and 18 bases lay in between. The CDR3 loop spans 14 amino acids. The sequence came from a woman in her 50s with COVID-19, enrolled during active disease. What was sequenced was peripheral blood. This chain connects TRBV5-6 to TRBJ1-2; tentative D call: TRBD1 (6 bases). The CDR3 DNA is TGTGCCAGCAGCCCCCGGGACACGGGTCGAGGCTACACCTTC. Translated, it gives CASSPRDTGRGYTF.